This TCR beta chain was sequenced in a study of cytomegalovirus exposure and HLA in healthy donors. General observations from the study: Productive status was seen about 90% or about 30% of the time for most TCR beta V segments in an earlier analysis. CMV antigen specificity was confirmed in vitro for three CMV-associated chains. Clonal expansion was found to be greater in HLA-associated TCR beta chains than in equally common others in a later analysis.

For this clone: The antigen remains unidentified.

The PCR had 60 Vbeta and 13 Jbeta primers. The data were produced by immunoSEQ multiplex PCR, yet TCRdb's version contains in-frame clones alone and is incomplete. Found here are around 120,000 clones, 55% to 75% of them singletons; the top ten hold just under 8.5%. The TCR sequence derives from a woman in her thirties or forties in good health and CMV-seropositive. The material sequenced was PBMCs.

This CDR3 is CASSLAGTGHEKLFF. As DNA, the CDR3 is TGTGCCAGCAGCTTAGCCGGGACAGGGCATGAAAAACTGTTTTTT. V and J are TRBV7-9 and TRBJ1-4; 9 nucleotides match TRBD1. The CDR3 is made up of 15 amino acids. Germline V gives CDR1 SEHNR, CDR2 FQNEAQ (reference sequence). After removal of 0 bases from V and 6 bases from J, the junction contained 2 bases not matched to a gene.